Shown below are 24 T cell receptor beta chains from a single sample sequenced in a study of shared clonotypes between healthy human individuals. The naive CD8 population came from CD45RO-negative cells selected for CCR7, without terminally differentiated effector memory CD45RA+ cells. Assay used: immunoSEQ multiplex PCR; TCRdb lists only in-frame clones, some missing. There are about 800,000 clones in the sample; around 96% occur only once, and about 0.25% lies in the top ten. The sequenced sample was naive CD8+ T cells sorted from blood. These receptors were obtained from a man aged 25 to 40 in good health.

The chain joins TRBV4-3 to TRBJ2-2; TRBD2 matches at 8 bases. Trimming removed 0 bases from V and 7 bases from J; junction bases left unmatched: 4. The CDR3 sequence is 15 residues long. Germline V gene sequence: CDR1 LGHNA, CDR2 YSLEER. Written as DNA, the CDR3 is TGCGCCAGCAGCCAAGATCTGGCGGGGGGCGGGGAGCTGTTTTTT. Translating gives CASSQDLAGGGELFF.

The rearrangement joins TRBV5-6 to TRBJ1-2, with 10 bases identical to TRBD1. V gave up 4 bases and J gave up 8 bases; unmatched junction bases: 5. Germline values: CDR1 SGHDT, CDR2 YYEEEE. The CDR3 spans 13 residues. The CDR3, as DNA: TGTGCCAGCAGCCCTGGACAGGGGGAAGGCTACACCTTC. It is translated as CASSPGQGEGYTF. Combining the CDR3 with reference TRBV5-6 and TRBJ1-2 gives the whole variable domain DAGVTQSPTHLIKTRGQQVTLRCSPKSGHDTVSWYQQALGQGPQFIFQYYEEEERQRGNFPDRFSGHQFPNYSSELNVNALLLGDSALYLCASSPGQGEGYTFGSGTRLTVV.

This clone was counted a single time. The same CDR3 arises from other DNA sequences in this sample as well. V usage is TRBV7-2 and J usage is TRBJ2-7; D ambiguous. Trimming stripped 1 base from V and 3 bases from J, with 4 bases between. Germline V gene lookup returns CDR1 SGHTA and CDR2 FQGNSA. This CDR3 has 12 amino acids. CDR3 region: CASSLVDYEQYF. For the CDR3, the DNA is TGTGCCAGCAGCTTAGTAGACTACGAGCAGTACTTC.

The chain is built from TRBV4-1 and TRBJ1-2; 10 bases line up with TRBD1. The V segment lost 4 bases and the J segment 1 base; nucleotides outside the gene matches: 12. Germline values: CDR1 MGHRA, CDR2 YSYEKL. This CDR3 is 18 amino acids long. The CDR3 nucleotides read TGCGCCAGCAGCCTGATGACAGGGGGCGCACCGGTTAACTATGGCTACACCTTC. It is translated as CASSLMTGGAPVNYGYTF.

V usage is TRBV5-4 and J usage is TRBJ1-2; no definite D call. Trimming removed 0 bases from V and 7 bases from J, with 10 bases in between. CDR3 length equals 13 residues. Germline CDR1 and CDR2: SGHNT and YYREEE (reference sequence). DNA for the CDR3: TGTGCCAGCAGCTTGGCCGTAGACCGTGGCTACACCTTC. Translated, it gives CASSLAVDRGYTF.

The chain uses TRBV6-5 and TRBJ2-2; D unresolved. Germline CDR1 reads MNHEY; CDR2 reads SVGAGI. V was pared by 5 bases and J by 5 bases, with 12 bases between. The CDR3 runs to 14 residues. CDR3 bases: TGTGCCAGCAGTCCCCTGATCCAGACCGGGGAGCTGTTTTTT. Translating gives CASSPLIQTGELFF.

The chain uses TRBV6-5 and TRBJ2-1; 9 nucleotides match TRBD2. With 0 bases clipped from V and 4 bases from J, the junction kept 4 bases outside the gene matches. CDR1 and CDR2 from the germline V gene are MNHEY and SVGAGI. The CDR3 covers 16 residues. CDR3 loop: CASSYSTLAGYNEQFF. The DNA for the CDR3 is TGTGCCAGCAGTTACTCGACCCTAGCGGGGTACAATGAGCAGTTCTTC.

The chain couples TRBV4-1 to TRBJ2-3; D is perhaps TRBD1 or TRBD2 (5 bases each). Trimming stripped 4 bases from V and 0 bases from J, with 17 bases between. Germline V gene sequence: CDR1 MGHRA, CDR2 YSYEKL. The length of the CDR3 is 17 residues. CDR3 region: CASSRGFGLSSTDTQYF. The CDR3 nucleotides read TGCGCCAGCAGCCGGGGGTTTGGATTATCTAGCACAGATACGCAGTATTTT.

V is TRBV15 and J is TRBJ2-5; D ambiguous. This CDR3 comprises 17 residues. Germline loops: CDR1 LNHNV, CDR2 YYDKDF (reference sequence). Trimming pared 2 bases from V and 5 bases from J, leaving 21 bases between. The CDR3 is CATSRPDLPYRSETQYF. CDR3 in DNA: TGTGCCACCAGCAGACCCGACCTTCCGTATCGCTCCGAGACCCAGTACTTC.

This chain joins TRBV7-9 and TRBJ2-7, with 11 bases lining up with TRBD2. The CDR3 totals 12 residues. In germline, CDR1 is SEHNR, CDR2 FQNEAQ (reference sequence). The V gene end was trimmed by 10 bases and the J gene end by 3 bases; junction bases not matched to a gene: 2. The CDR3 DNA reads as TGTGCCACGACTAGCGGGAACTACGAGCAGTACTTC. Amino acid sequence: CATTSGNYEQYF.

The CDR3 reads CASSVGQLEVEAFF. The CDR3 nucleotides are TGTGCCAGCAGCGTGGGACAGCTCGAAGTTGAAGCTTTCTTT. The rearrangement uses TRBV9 and TRBJ1-1, with 7 nucleotides matching TRBD1. CDR3 size: 14 residues. Trimming at V came to 2 bases and at J to 7 bases, leaving 8 bases not matched to a gene. The V gene's germline CDR1 is SGDLS and CDR2 YYNGEE.

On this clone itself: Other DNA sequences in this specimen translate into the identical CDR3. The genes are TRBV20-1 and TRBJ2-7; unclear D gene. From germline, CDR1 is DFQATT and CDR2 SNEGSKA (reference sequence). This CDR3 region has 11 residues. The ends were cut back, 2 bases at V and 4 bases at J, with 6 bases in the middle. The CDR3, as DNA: TGCAGTGCTAGAACGGCTTACGAGCAGTACTTC. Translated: CSARTAYEQYF.

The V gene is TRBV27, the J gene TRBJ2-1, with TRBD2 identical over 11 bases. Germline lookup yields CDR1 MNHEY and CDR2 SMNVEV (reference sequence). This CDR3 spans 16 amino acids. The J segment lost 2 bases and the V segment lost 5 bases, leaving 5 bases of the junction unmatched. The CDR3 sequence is CASSAYSGRAYNEQFF. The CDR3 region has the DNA TGTGCCAGCAGTGCCTATAGCGGGAGGGCCTACAATGAGCAGTTCTTC.

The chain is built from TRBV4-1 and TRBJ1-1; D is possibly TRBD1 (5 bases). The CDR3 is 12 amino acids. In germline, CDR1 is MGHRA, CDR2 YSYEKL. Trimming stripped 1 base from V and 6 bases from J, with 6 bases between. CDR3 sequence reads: CASSQGGAEAFF. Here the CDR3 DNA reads TGCGCCAGCAGCCAAGGAGGGGCTGAAGCTTTCTTT.

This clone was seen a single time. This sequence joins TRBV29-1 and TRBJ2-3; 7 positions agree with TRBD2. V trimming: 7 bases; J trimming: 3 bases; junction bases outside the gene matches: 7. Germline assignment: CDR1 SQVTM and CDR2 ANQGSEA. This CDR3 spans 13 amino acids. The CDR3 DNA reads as TGCAGCGCCCTAAGCGGGGATACAGATACGCAGTATTTT. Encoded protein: CSALSGDTDTQYF.

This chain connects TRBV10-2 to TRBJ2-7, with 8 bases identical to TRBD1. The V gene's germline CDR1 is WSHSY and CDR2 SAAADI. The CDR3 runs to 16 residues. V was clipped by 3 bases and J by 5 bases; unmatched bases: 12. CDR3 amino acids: CASSDVRDRGTHEQYF. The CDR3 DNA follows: TGCGCCAGCAGTGATGTTAGAGACAGGGGAACCCACGAGCAGTACTTC.

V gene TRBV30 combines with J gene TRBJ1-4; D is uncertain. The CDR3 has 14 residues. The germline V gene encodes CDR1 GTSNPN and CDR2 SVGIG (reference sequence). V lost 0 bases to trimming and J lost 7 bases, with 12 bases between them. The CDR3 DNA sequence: TGTGCCTGGAGTGTATTAGCCGGTGGTGAAAAACTGTTTTTT. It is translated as CAWSVLAGGEKLFF.

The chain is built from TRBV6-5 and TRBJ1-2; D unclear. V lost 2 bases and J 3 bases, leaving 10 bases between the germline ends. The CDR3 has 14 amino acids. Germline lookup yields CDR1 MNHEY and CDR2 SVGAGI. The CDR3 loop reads CASSYRAEDYGYTF. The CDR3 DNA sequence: TGTGCCAGCAGTTACAGGGCCGAGGACTATGGCTACACCTTC.

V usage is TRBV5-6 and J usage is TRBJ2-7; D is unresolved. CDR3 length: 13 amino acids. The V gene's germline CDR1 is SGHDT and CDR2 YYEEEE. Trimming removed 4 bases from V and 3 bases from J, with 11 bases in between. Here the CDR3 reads CASSIGRVYEQYF. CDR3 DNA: TGTGCCAGCAGCATCGGACGGGTCTACGAGCAGTACTTC.

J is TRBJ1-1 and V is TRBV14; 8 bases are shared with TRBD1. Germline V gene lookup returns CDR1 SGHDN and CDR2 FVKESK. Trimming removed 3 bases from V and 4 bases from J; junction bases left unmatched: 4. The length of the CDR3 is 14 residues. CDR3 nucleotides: TGTGCCAGCAGCCAGGCGACAGGGGTCACTGAAGCTTTCTTT. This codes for CASSQATGVTEAFF.

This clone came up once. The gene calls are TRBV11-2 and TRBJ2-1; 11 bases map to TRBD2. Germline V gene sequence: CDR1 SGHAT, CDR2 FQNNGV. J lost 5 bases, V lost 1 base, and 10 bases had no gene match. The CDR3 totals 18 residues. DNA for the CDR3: TGTGCCAGCAGCTTAGCTCCCGGGACTAGCGGAAGGAACAATGAGCAGTTCTTC. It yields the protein CASSLAPGTSGRNNEQFF.

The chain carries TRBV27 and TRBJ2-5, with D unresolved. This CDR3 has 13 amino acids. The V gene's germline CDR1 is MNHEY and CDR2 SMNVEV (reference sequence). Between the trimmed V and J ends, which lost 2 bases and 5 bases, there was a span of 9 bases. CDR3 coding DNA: TGTGCCAGCAGTTTAAACGCTCGGGAGACCCAGTACTTC. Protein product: CASSLNARETQYF.

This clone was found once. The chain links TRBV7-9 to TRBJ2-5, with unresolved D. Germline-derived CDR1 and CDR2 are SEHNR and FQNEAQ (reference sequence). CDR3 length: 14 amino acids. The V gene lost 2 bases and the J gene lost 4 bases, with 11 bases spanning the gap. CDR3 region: CASSLSTGPETQYF. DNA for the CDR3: TGTGCCAGCAGCTTAAGTACGGGTCCAGAGACCCAGTACTTC.

The CDR3 sequence: CASSFGGLTYEQYF. For the CDR3, the DNA is TGTGCCAGCAGCTTCGGGGGACTCACCTACGAGCAGTACTTC. The chain has TRBV11-2 and TRBJ2-7, with D possibly TRBD2 on 6 matching bases. This CDR3 has 14 amino acids. Trimming cost V 3 bases and J 2 bases, with 11 bases left between them. Per germline, CDR1 SGHAT and CDR2 FQNNGV.